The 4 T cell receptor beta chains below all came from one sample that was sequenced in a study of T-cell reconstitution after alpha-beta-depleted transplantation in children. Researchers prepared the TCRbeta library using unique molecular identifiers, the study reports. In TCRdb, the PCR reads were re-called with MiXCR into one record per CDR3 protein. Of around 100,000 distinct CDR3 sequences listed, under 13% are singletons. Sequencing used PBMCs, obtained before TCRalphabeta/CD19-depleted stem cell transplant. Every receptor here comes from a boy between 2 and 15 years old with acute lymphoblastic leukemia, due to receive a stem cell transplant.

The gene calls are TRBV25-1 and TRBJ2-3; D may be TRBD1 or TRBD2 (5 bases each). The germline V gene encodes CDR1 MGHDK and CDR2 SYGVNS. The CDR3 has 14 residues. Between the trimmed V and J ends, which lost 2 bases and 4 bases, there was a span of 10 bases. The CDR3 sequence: CASSEGGTSDTQYF. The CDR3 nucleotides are TGTGCCAGCAGTGAAGGGGGAACGTCAGATACGCAGTATTTT.

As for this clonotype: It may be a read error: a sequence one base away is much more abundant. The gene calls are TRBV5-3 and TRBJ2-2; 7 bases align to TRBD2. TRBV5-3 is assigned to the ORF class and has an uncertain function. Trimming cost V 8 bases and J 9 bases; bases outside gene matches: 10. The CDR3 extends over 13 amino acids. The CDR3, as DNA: TGTGCCAGGAGCCCTGGGGGGGTCCGGGAGCTGTTTTTT. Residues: CARSPGGVRELFF.

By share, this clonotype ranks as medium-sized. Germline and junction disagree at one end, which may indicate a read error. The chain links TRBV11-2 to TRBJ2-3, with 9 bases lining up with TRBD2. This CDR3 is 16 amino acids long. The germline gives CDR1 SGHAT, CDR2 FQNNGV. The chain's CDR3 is CASRLGVAGGTDTQYF. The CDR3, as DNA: TGTGCCAGCAGATTAGGGGTAGCGGGAGGCACAGATACGCAGTATTTT.

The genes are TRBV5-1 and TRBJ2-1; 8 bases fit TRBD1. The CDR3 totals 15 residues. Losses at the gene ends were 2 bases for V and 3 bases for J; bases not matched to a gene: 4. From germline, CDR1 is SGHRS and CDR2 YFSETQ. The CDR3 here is CASSFPGQDYNEQFF. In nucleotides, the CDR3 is TGCGCCAGCAGCTTTCCGGGACAGGACTACAATGAGCAGTTCTTC. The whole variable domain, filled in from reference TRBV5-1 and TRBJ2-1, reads KAGVTQTPRYLIKTRGQQVTLSCSPISGHRSVSWYQQTPGQGLQFLFEYFSETQRNKGNFPGRFSGRQFSNSRSEMNVSTLELGDSALYLCASSFPGQDYNEQFFGPGTRLTVL.